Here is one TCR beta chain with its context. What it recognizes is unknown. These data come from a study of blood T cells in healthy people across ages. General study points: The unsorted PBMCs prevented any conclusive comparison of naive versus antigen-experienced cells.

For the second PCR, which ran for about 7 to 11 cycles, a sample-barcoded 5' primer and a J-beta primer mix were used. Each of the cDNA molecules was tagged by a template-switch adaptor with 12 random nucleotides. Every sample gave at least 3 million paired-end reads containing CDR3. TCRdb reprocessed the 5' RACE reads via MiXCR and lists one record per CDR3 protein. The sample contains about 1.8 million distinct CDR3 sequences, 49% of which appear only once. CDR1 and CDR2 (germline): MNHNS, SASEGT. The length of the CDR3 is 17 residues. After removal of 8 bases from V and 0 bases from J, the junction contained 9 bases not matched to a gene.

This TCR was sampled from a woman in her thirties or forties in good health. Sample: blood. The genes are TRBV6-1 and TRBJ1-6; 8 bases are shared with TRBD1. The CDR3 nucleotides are TGTGCCAGCCGGGACAGGTGGGAGACCTCCTATAATTCACCCCTCCACTTT. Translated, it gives CASRDRWETSYNSPLHF.